This is a list of T cell receptor beta chains from one sample in a study of identical twins. Via MiXCR, TCRdb re-called the 5' RACE reads, giving one row per CDR3 protein. The table lists 1.5 million to 2 million distinct CDR3 sequences, under 35% of them singletons. The sequencing sample was made of cord blood. The receptors originated from a newborn girl in good health. The CDR3 runs from the conserved cysteine through the conserved F or W. Size tells how often a clone was seen (once, few, many) or the class of an expanded clone, and some rows leave it out.

TRBJ2-5	.	TRBV6-5	CASSYGLAEYNEQYF
TRBJ1-2	many	TRBV12-3/TRBV12-4	CASSLARHYGYTF
TRBJ2-1	.	TRBV20-1	CSARDPHREASSYNEQFF
.	.	TRBV20-1	CSVAPPGLAKVEQYF
TRBJ1-1	.	TRBV11-3	CASSLATGVVNTEAFF
TRBJ1-2	.	TRBV10-3	CAISEWVRADYGYTF
TRBJ2-2	.	TRBV28	CASSSPGSTGELFF
TRBJ2-3	.	TRBV7-2	CASSFRDRSLRGTDTQYF
TRBJ2-3	.	TRBV12-3/TRBV12-4	CASFGPIWADTQYF
TRBJ1-2	.	TRBV5-1	CASRDHLADYGYTF
TRBJ2-7	many	TRBV27	CASSTRLAGDYEQYF
TRBJ2-1	.	TRBV10-3	CAISESQGDSRNEQFF
TRBJ2-3	.	TRBV3-1	CASSQMGTDTQYF
TRBJ2-2	few	TRBV29-1	CSAQTEVTNTGELFF
TRBJ2-1	.	TRBV27	CASSLQGDGEQFF
TRBJ2-1	.	TRBV4-1	CASSQQNYNEQFF
TRBJ2-3	many	TRBV4-2	CASSQDRGIDTQYF
TRBJ2-2	few	TRBV12-3/TRBV12-4	CASSLGTEDTGELFF
TRBJ2-7	few	TRBV12-3/TRBV12-4	CASSFRGGLGSYEQYF
TRBJ2-3	.	TRBV4-1	CASSQLRLGTDTQYF
TRBJ1-1	.	TRBV5-1	CASSLQGGENTEAFF
TRBJ2-5	.	TRBV5-5	CASSFGAFEETQYF
TRBJ1-5	.	TRBV19	CASSIAPSNQPQHF
TRBJ2-4	few	TRBV15	CATSPATSGGLAKNIQYF
TRBJ1-3	few	TRBV6-1	CASSALSSGNTIYF
TRBJ2-3	.	TRBV27	CASSLPGLTDTQYF
TRBJ2-1	many	TRBV15	CATSRAGFSYNEQFF
TRBJ2-3	.	TRBV6-1	CASRSSAVDTQYF
TRBJ2-1	.	TRBV29-1	CSGTEGGEQFF
TRBJ2-7	.	TRBV15	CATSEASGSYEQYF
TRBJ2-7	few	TRBV14	CASSQEGYYYEQYF
TRBJ1-4	.	TRBV14	CASSLSGERLFF
TRBJ1-2	.	TRBV7-9	CASSPPPRPTNYGYTF
TRBJ2-3	few	TRBV27	CASRQGGLWDTQYF
TRBJ2-1	.	TRBV11-3	CASSLDPGQHNEQFF
TRBJ1-1	few	TRBV10-2	CASSDRADRGPWTEAFF
TRBJ1-5	.	TRBV20-1	CSAPGAHSNQPQHF
TRBJ2-5	few	TRBV3-1	CASSPSGGTKETQYF
TRBJ1-2	.	TRBV3-1	CASSPSYYGYTF
TRBJ2-1	few	TRBV19	CASSILHLAGGYNEQFF
TRBJ2-1	.	TRBV7-2	CASSLTSGVTNEQFF
TRBJ2-1	few	TRBV5-6	CASSLSRWGENNEQFF
.	.	TRBV20-1	CSARPLQGSIGYEQYF
TRBJ2-1	.	TRBV27	CASSSRVSPYNEQFF
TRBJ1-5	.	TRBV7-8	CASSVVRGTQPQHF
TRBJ1-2	many	TRBV6-2/TRBV6-3	CASSYRSANYGYTF
TRBJ2-5	.	TRBV24-1	CATRTAGTYYEGQYF